This T cell receptor (beta chain) was profiled in a study of blood T cell repertoires in COVID-19. Study at large: The origin of the acute and convalescent COVID-19 samples was the United States, Italy and Spain. The analysed material was cDNA or gDNA that came from T cells, B-cell-depleted T cells, or PBMCs.

As originally analysed: By means of reference gene primer amplification, nucleated cell counts were estimated. Assay: immunoSEQ multiplex PCR; the TCRdb copy retains only in-frame clones and omits some. V, J and clone size reflect that table, while D and trimming were determined from the DNA. This sample carries 400,000 to 450,000 clones, about 87% of them seen once, and the ten largest clones take roughly an eighth. The CDR3 spans 16 residues. J was trimmed by 8 bases and V by 6 bases; bases with no gene match: 12. Germline V CDR1 and CDR2: ENHRY, SYGVKD. A Seattle source enrolled patients during active infection and followed them longitudinally. In this sample, this clone turned up a few times.

The specimen was peripheral blood. The clonotype comes from a woman between 45 and 60 years old with COVID-19, enrolled during active disease. The chain recombines TRBV10-3 with TRBJ1-4, with 10 positions matching TRBD1. The CDR3 DNA sequence: TGTGCCATCAGGGGACAGGGGAGCCCTGCGAAGGAAAAACTGTTTTTT. It yields the protein CAIRGQGSPAKEKLFF.